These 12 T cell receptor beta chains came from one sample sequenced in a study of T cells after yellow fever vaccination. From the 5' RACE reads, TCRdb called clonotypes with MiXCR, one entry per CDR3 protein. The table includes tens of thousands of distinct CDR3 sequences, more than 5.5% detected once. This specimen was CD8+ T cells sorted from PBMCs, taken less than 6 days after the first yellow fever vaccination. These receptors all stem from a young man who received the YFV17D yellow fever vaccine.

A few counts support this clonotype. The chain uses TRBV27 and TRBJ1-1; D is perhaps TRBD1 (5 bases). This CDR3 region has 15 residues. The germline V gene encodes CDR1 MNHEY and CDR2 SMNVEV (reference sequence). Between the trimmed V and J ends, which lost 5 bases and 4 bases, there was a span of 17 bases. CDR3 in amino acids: CASSLGVGGFTEAFF. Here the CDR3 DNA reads TGTGCCAGCAGTCTAGGAGTGGGGGGTTTCACTGAAGCTTTCTTT.

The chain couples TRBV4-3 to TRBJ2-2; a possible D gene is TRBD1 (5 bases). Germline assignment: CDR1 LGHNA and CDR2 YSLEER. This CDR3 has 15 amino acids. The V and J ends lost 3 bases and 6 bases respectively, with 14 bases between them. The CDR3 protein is CASSHQEGDSGELFF. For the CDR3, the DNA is TGCGCCAGCAGCCATCAGGAAGGGGATTCCGGGGAGCTGTTTTTT.

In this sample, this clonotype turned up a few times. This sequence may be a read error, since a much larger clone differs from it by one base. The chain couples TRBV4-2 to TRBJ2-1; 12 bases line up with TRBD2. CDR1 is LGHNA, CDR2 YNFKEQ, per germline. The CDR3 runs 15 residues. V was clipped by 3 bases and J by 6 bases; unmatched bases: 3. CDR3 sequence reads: CASSHGLAGINEQFF. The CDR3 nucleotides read TGTGCCAGCAGCCACGGACTAGCGGGGATCAATGAGCAGTTCTTC.

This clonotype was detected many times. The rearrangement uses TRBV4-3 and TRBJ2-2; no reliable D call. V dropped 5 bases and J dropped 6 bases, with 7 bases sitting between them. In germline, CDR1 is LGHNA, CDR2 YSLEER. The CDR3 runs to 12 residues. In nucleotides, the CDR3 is TGCGCCAGCAGCTCTCGGGCCGGGGAGCTGTTTTTT. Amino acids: CASSSRAGELFF.

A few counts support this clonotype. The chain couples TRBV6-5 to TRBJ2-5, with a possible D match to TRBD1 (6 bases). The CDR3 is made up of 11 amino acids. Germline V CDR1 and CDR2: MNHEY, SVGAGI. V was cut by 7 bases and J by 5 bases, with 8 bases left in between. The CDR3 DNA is TGTGCCAGCAAGAGGGGGGAGACCCAGTACTTC. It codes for CASKRGETQYF.

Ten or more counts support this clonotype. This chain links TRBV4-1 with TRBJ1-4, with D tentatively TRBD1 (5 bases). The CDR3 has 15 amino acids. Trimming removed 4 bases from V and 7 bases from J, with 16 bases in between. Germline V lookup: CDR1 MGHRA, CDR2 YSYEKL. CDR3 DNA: TGCGCCAGCAGCCGTCCACAGGAGAAATTTGAAAAACTGTTTTTT. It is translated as CASSRPQEKFEKLFF.

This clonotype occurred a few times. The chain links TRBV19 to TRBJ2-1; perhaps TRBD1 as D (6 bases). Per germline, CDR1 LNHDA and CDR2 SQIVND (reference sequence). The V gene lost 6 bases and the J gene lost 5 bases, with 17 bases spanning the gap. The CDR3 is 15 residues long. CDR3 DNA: TGTGCCAGTAGAACTGACAGGTCCTTCGACAATGAGCAGTTCTTC. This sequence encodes CASRTDRSFDNEQFF.

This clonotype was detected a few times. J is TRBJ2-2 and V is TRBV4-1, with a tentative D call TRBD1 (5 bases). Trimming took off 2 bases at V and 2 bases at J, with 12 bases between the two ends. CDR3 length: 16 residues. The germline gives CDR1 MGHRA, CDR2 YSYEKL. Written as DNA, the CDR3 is TGCGCCAGCAGCCAACAACTACAGGATAACACCGGGGAGCTGTTTTTT. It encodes CASSQQLQDNTGELFF.

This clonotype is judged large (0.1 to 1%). CDR3 sequence: CASSLGRGYETQYF. CDR3 DNA sequence: TGTGCCAGCAGCTTGGGCAGGGGGTATGAGACCCAGTACTTC. The chain joins TRBV5-6 to TRBJ2-5; the match to TRBD1 covers 7 bases. Trimming cost V 0 bases and J 5 bases; bases outside gene matches: 4. The CDR3 extends over 14 amino acids. Germline V gives CDR1 SGHDT, CDR2 YYEEEE.

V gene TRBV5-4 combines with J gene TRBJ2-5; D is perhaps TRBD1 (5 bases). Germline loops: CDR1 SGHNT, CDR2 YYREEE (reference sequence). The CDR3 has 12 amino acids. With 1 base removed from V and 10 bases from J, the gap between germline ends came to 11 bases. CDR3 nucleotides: TGTGCCAGCAGCTTGTTCGAAGGGGACCAGTACTTC. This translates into CASSLFEGDQYF.

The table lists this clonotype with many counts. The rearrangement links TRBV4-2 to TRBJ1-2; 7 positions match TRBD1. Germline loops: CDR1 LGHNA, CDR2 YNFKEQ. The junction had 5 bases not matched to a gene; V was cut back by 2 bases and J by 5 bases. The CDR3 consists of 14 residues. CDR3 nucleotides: TGTGCCAGCAGCCAATTTCCGGGACAGTATGGCTACACCTTC. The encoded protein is CASSQFPGQYGYTF.

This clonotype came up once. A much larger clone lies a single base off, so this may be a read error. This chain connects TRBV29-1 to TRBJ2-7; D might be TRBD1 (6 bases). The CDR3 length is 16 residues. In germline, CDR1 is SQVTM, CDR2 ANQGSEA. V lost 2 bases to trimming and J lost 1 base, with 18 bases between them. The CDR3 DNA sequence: TGCAGCGTTGAATGGGTAGGGGTACAGGGATCCTACGAGCAGTACTTC. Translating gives CSVEWVGVQGSYEQYF.